This record concerns one TCR beta chain sequence. Its target is not known. These data are taken from a study of T cell responses to AZD1222 COVID-19 vaccine. V lost 3 bases, J lost 5 bases, and 13 bases lay in between. The CDR3 is made up of 15 amino acids. CDR1 SGHVS and CDR2 FQNEAQ come from the germline V gene. Study-wide results and limits: Just a handful of AZD1222 recipients tested seropositive at baseline. Females made up more of the donors, who were largely white British, and clonal diversity may have come out too low.

Data came from immunoSEQ multiplex PCR; TCRdb stores just in-frame clones and leaves some out. Among some 130,000 clones listed, about 91% were seen once. This chain connects TRBV7-8 to TRBJ2-2, with a weak D call TRBD2 (6 bases). Sequencing was performed on peripheral blood, taken 28 days after the second AZD1222 dose. The source of this sequence is an adult who received the AZD1222 COVID-19 vaccine. DNA for the CDR3: TGTGCCAGCAGCTTTACTCCGGGAGCTACCGGGGAGCTGTTTTTT. Translation: CASSFTPGATGELFF.